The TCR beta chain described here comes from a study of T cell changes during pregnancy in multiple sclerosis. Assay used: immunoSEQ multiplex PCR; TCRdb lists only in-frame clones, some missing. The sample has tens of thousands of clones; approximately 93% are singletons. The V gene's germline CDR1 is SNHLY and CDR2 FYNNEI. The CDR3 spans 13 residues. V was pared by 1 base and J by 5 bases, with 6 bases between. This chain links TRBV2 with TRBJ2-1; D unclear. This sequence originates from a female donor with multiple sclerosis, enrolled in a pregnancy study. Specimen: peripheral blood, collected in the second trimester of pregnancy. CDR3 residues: CASSEVRNNEQFF. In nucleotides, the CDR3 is TGTGCCAGCAGTGAAGTCAGAAACAATGAGCAGTTCTTC.